A single sample is the source of the 5 T cell receptor beta chains below, sequenced in a study of blood T cell repertoires in COVID-19 (dated by TCRdb to 2019 to 2021). Libraries came from the immunoSEQ multiplex PCR assay. The table was pulled from immuneACCESS by TCRdb, which kept in-frame rearrangements only. Such tables lose some clones; where checked, under half of the loss comes from unresolved V genes, and the rest has no known cause. This sample is represented by roughly 230,000 clones; approximately 88% of them were singletons. The top ten clonotypes cover around 30% of the sample. The specimen sequenced was peripheral blood. The receptors come from a man aged 35 to 55 with acute or convalescent COVID-19.

The chain has TRBV5-1 and TRBJ2-2; D perhaps matches TRBD1 (5 bases). Germline values: CDR1 SGHRS, CDR2 YFSETQ. The CDR3 extends over 16 amino acids. The V gene lost 4 bases and the J gene lost 0 bases, with 13 bases spanning the gap. The CDR3 DNA sequence: TGCGCCAGCAGCCTCGGACGGACAACGAACACCGGGGAGCTGTTTTTT. Its protein is CASSLGRTTNTGELFF. Looking up the rest from reference TRBV5-1 and TRBJ2-2 gives the full variable domain: KAGVTQTPRYLIKTRGQQVTLSCSPISGHRSVSWYQQTPGQGLQFLFEYFSETQRNKGNFPGRFSGRQFSNSRSEMNVSTLELGDSALYLCASSLGRTTNTGELFFGEGSRLTVL.

The V call is TRBV27, the J call TRBJ1-6; the match to TRBD1 covers 7 bases. This CDR3 spans 14 amino acids. V trimming: 5 bases; J trimming: 9 bases; junction bases outside the gene matches: 7. Looked up from germline, CDR1 is MNHEY and CDR2 is SMNVEV (reference sequence). CDR3 nucleotides: TGTGCCAGCAGTCCTACAGGGGAAGCTTCACCCCTCCACTTT. Its protein is CASSPTGEASPLHF.

The chain links TRBV5-1 to TRBJ1-1; 7 bases match TRBD1. The CDR3 has 14 amino acids. The J segment lost 3 bases and the V segment lost 2 bases, leaving 4 bases of the junction unmatched. Germline values: CDR1 SGHRS, CDR2 YFSETQ. The CDR3 sequence: CASSFGDRYTEAFF. Written as DNA, the CDR3 is TGCGCCAGCAGCTTCGGGGACAGATACACTGAAGCTTTCTTT.

This clone was seen a few times. The chain joins TRBV5-1 to TRBJ1-2; D perhaps matches TRBD1 (6 bases). Germline CDR1 is SGHRS and CDR2 is YFSETQ. Trimming pared 4 bases from V and 2 bases from J, leaving 15 bases between. The CDR3 runs 15 residues. DNA for the CDR3: TGCGCCAGCAGCCTACGGACAGAGACAAACTATGGCTACACCTTC. It codes for CASSLRTETNYGYTF.

The genes are TRBV5-1 and TRBJ1-4; D remains ambiguous. Looked up from germline, CDR1 is SGHRS and CDR2 is YFSETQ. The CDR3 has 16 residues. The ends were cut back, 4 bases at V and 1 base at J, with 14 bases in the middle. Here the CDR3 DNA reads TGCGCCAGCAGCCCTGAGGGCAGTCTAACTAATGAAAAACTGTTTTTT. This sequence encodes CASSPEGSLTNEKLFF. Full variable domain (remainder filled in from reference TRBV5-1 and TRBJ1-4): KAGVTQTPRYLIKTRGQQVTLSCSPISGHRSVSWYQQTPGQGLQFLFEYFSETQRNKGNFPGRFSGRQFSNSRSEMNVSTLELGDSALYLCASSPEGSLTNEKLFFGSGTQLSVL.